A single sample gave rise to the 31 T cell receptor beta chains below, sequenced in a study of cytomegalovirus exposure and HLA in healthy donors. Sequencing used immunoSEQ multiplex PCR; TCRdb keeps in-frame clones, though not all of them. This sample carries 150,000 to 200,000 clones, approximately 85% of them seen once, and the ten largest clones take over 1.3%. Sequencing was carried out using PBMCs. The receptors stem from a woman under 30 in good health and CMV-seronegative.

CDR3 coding DNA: TGTGCCAGCAGCGCCGGGACAGGGGGTTCACTGGAGACCCAGTACTTC. Protein sequence: CASSAGTGGSLETQYF. The chain is built from TRBV7-8 and TRBJ2-5; 11 bases are shared with TRBD1. The CDR3 covers 16 residues. J lost 5 bases, V lost 5 bases, and 10 bases had no gene match. CDR1 and CDR2 from the germline V gene are SGHVS and FQNEAQ.

V gene TRBV19 combines with J gene TRBJ1-2, with D perhaps matching TRBD1 (5 bases). The CDR3 extends over 17 amino acids. Germline loops: CDR1 LNHDA, CDR2 SQIVND (reference sequence). V was clipped by 3 bases and J by 4 bases, with 21 bases between them. The CDR3 region has the DNA TGTGCCAGTAGTATCCGGAATACGGGGGAGGGCGGCTATGGCTACACCTTC. Its translation is CASSIRNTGEGGYGYTF.

The J gene is TRBJ1-1, the V gene TRBV6-1; D gene unclear. Germline assignment: CDR1 MNHNS and CDR2 SASEGT. V was trimmed by 4 bases and J by 2 bases, leaving 8 bases between them. The length of the CDR3 is 13 residues. CDR3 sequence reads: CASSARVNTEAFF. The CDR3 DNA sequence: TGTGCCAGCAGTGCGAGGGTCAACACTGAAGCTTTCTTT.

This sequence joins TRBV9 and TRBJ2-4; TRBD1 matches 9 bases. The J segment lost 8 bases and the V segment lost 0 bases, leaving 12 bases of the junction unmatched. Germline CDR1 is SGDLS and CDR2 is YYNGEE. The CDR3 length is 17 residues. CDR3 residues: CASSVAPPGQGADIQYF. CDR3 bases: TGTGCCAGCAGCGTAGCCCCTCCGGGACAGGGCGCCGACATTCAGTACTTC.

V usage is TRBV6-5 and J usage is TRBJ1-5, with 7 bases fitting TRBD1. The J segment lost 6 bases and the V segment lost 5 bases, leaving 10 bases of the junction unmatched. Per germline, CDR1 MNHEY and CDR2 SVGAGI. There are 15 residues in the CDR3. CDR3 in amino acids: CASSKGQGVSQPQHF. The CDR3 region has the DNA TGTGCCAGCAGTAAAGGTCAGGGGGTTAGTCAGCCCCAGCATTTT.

The chain uses TRBV15 and TRBJ1-3; TRBD1 matches at 7 bases. Germline V gene sequence: CDR1 LNHNV, CDR2 YYDKDF (reference sequence). This CDR3 contains 13 residues. The trim removed 6 bases at V and 3 bases at J, leaving 2 bases unmatched. CDR3 DNA: TGTGCCACCAGAGGGGGCAGTGGAAACACCATATATTTT. This encodes CATRGGSGNTIYF.

This clone was seen a handful of times. This sequence joins TRBV19 and TRBJ1-2, with D possibly being TRBD1 (5 bases). In germline, CDR1 is LNHDA, CDR2 SQIVND (reference sequence). Trimming removed 4 bases at V and 5 bases at J, with 8 bases between. The CDR3 covers 12 residues. CDR3 loop: CASSKQVYGYTF. The CDR3 DNA follows: TGTGCCAGTAGTAAACAGGTGTATGGCTACACCTTC.

This sequence joins TRBV6-1 and TRBJ2-7, with TRBD2 matching over 11 bases. The CDR3 has 14 amino acids. Germline assignment: CDR1 MNHNS and CDR2 SASEGT. V lost 4 bases, J lost 9 bases, and 8 bases stayed unmatched. CDR3 sequence (DNA): TGTGCCAGCAGTGGGGGTAGCGGGAGGGCCTGGCAGTACTTC. Protein sequence: CASSGGSGRAWQYF.

The chain is built from TRBV6-1 and TRBJ2-7; the match to TRBD2 covers 14 bases. The germline CDR1 and CDR2 sequences are MNHNS and SASEGT. The CDR3 has 18 residues. Trimming cost V 1 base and J 0 bases; bases outside gene matches: 5. The CDR3 region is CASSEVGLAGESSYEQYF. The CDR3 nucleotides read TGTGCCAGCAGTGAAGTGGGACTAGCGGGGGAAAGCTCCTACGAGCAGTACTTC.

V and J are TRBV18 and TRBJ2-1; D possibly corresponds to TRBD2 (5 bases). Looked up from germline, CDR1 is KGHSH and CDR2 is LQKENI. V was cut by 2 bases and J by 8 bases, with 16 bases left in between. CDR3 length: 15 amino acids. CDR3 nucleotides: TGTGCCAGCTCACCAGCAAGAAGGGCAGCGGATGAGCAGTTCTTC. It encodes CASSPARRAADEQFF.

The chain recombines TRBV6-4 with TRBJ2-1; TRBD2 aligns across 10 bases. Trimming removed 0 bases from V and 10 bases from J; junction bases left unmatched: 0. There are 13 residues in the CDR3. Germline CDR1 MRHNA, CDR2 SNTAGT. CDR3 residues: CASSDSTSGEQFF. CDR3 nucleotides: TGTGCCAGCAGTGACTCGACTAGCGGGGAGCAGTTCTTC.

The V and J genes are TRBV30 and TRBJ1-3; weak D call: TRBD1 (6 bases). V shed 3 bases and J shed 7 bases, with 10 bases lying between them. Germline V gene lookup returns CDR1 GTSNPN and CDR2 SVGIG (reference sequence). This CDR3 is built from 12 residues. CDR3 sequence reads: CAWRSRGNTIYF. Here the CDR3 DNA reads TGTGCCTGGAGGAGCAGGGGCAACACCATATATTTT.

The chain employs TRBV19 and TRBJ1-5, with 10 bases matching TRBD1. Looked up from germline, CDR1 is LNHDA and CDR2 is SQIVND (reference sequence). V lost 3 bases to trimming and J lost 0 bases; unmatched junction nucleotides: 5. CDR3 length: 17 residues. The CDR3 nucleotides read TGTGCCAGTAGTATGGGGACAGGGGCTCGTAGCAATCAGCCCCAGCATTTT. Amino acid sequence: CASSMGTGARSNQPQHF.

The rearrangement uses TRBV10-3 and TRBJ2-6; D uncertain. The CDR3 loop spans 13 amino acids. Between the trimmed V and J ends, which lost 8 bases and 2 bases, there was a span of 7 bases. The germline gives CDR1 ENHRY, CDR2 SYGVKD. The CDR3 nucleotides are TGTGCCATCCAGGATCCTGGGGCCAACGTCCTGACTTTC. Translation: CAIQDPGANVLTF.

The chain has TRBV6-1 and TRBJ1-2; D is perhaps TRBD1 (5 bases). The ends were cut back, 2 bases at V and 7 bases at J, with 11 bases in the middle. The length of the CDR3 is 13 residues. CDR1 and CDR2 (germline): MNHNS, SASEGT. CDR3 sequence (DNA): TGTGCCAGCAGTGAAAGAACAGGCGGTGGCTACACCTTC. Residues: CASSERTGGGYTF.

This chain connects TRBV7-6 to TRBJ1-5, with TRBD1 matching over 8 bases. This CDR3 spans 17 amino acids. The trim removed 5 bases at V and 1 base at J, leaving 10 bases unmatched. Per the germline V gene, CDR1 is SGHVS and CDR2 is FNYEAQ. DNA for the CDR3: TGTGCCAGCAGCGCGCAAACAGGGGGATCCAGCAATCAGCCCCAGCATTTT. Encoded protein: CASSAQTGGSSNQPQHF.

The CDR3 DNA sequence: TGTGCCAGCAGTTCGTTTTGGACAGGGACTAGCGGGAGAGGAACAGATACGCAGTATTTT. Translated: CASSSFWTGTSGRGTDTQYF. V is TRBV27 and J is TRBJ2-3; 14 bases line up with TRBD2. The CDR3 runs 20 residues. The germline V gene encodes CDR1 MNHEY and CDR2 SMNVEV (reference sequence). Trimming cost V 4 bases and J 3 bases; bases outside gene matches: 15.

This clone appeared a single time. V gene TRBV2 combines with J gene TRBJ2-3; 14 nucleotides line up with TRBD2. Unmatched junction bases numbered 9, after V lost 6 bases and J lost 7 bases. The V gene's germline CDR1 is SNHLY and CDR2 FYNNEI. The CDR3 spans 16 residues. The CDR3 sequence: CASSRTGLAGGHTQYF. In nucleotides, the CDR3 is TGTGCCAGCAGCAGAACCGGACTAGCGGGGGGTCATACGCAGTATTTT.

The chain combines TRBV4-1 with TRBJ2-5; the D gene is possibly TRBD2 (7 bases). The CDR3 totals 16 residues. The V gene's germline CDR1 is MGHRA and CDR2 YSYEKL. Trimming pared 0 bases from V and 4 bases from J, leaving 15 bases between. The CDR3 loop reads CASSQETSRGGETQYF. The CDR3 nucleotides read TGCGCCAGCAGCCAAGAGACTAGCCGAGGGGGAGAGACCCAGTACTTC.

The J gene is TRBJ2-3, the V gene TRBV13; 9 bases fit TRBD2. Germline V gives CDR1 PRHDT, CDR2 FYEKMQ (reference sequence). CDR3 length: 15 residues. V lost 2 bases and J lost 2; bases outside the gene matches: 2. In nucleotides, the CDR3 is TGTGCCAGCAGCTTACTAGCGGGGACCACAGATACGCAGTATTTT. Protein product: CASSLLAGTTDTQYF. The full variable domain, its missing parts supplied by reference TRBV13 and TRBJ2-3, is AAGVIQSPRHLIKEKRETATLKCYPIPRHDTVYWYQQGPGQDPQFLISFYEKMQSDKGSIPDRFSAQQFSDYHSELNMSSLELGDSALYFCASSLLAGTTDTQYFGPGTRLTVL.

The CDR3 DNA sequence: TGTGCCAGTAGTAGGGACAGCTATGGCTACACCTTC. It codes for CASSRDSYGYTF. The chain recombines TRBV19 with TRBJ1-2, with 7 bases lining up with TRBD1. V was clipped by 4 bases and J by 4 bases; unmatched bases: 0. The CDR3 spans 12 residues. Looked up from germline, CDR1 is LNHDA and CDR2 is SQIVND (reference sequence).

The rearrangement joins TRBV9 to TRBJ2-7, with 9 bases identical to TRBD1. The V and J ends lost 3 bases and 0 bases, in that order; junction bases with no gene match: 4. Germline lookup yields CDR1 SGDLS and CDR2 YYNGEE. This CDR3 has 15 amino acids. DNA of the CDR3: TGTGCCAGCAGCGACGGGACAGGGAGCTCCTACGAGCAGTACTTC. Its translation: CASSDGTGSSYEQYF. The full variable domain, rest sourced from reference TRBV9 and TRBJ2-7, is DSGVTQTPKHLITATGQRVTLRCSPRSGDLSVYWYQQSLDQGLQFLIQYYNGEERAKGNILERFSAQQFPDLHSELNLSSLELGDSALYFCASSDGTGSSYEQYFGPGTRLTVT.

This chain uses TRBV4-1 with TRBJ1-6, with 8 bases fitting TRBD1. CDR1 MGHRA and CDR2 YSYEKL come from the germline V gene. V trimming: 0 bases; J trimming: 11 bases; junction bases outside the gene matches: 9. The length of the CDR3 is 16 residues. The chain's CDR3 is CASSQEGAGQGTPLHF. CDR3 in DNA: TGCGCCAGCAGCCAAGAGGGGGCAGGACAGGGTACACCCCTCCACTTT.

This sequence joins TRBV7-9 and TRBJ2-7, with a weak D call TRBD2 (5 bases). The CDR3 runs 15 residues. From germline, CDR1 is SEHNR and CDR2 FQNEAQ (reference sequence). V lost 6 bases and J lost 0, with 15 bases in between. CDR3 loop: CASRPSGNPSYEQYF. CDR3 DNA: TGTGCCAGCAGACCATCGGGGAATCCCTCCTACGAGCAGTACTTC. The variable domain in full, completed from reference TRBV7-9 and TRBJ2-7, reads DTGVSQNPRHKITKRGQNVTFRCDPISEHNRLYWYRQTLGQGPEFLTYFQNEAQLEKSRLLSDRFSAERPKGSFSTLEIQRTEQGDSAMYLCASRPSGNPSYEQYFGPGTRLTVT.

This clone was seen more than once but under ten times. This chain joins TRBV6-1 and TRBJ1-4, with 8 bases that match TRBD1. The trim removed 5 bases at V and 4 bases at J, leaving 3 bases unmatched. The CDR3 covers 14 residues. Germline lookup yields CDR1 MNHNS and CDR2 SASEGT. CDR3 region: CASSNRGNNEKLFF. The CDR3 nucleotides are TGTGCCAGCAGTAACAGGGGGAATAATGAAAAACTGTTTTTT.

This clone was seen ten or more times. The chain links TRBV5-1 to TRBJ1-4; D gene unclear. Germline V gene lookup returns CDR1 SGHRS and CDR2 YFSETQ. V was trimmed by 7 bases and J by 4 bases, leaving 5 bases between them. The CDR3 totals 11 residues. The CDR3 loop is CASPLNEKLFF. The CDR3 DNA follows: TGCGCCAGCCCCCTTAATGAAAAACTGTTTTTT.

The chain uses TRBV30 and TRBJ1-3; TRBD1 might be the D (6 bases). The ends were cut back, 4 bases at V and 4 bases at J, with 11 bases in the middle. The CDR3 is made up of 13 amino acids. Germline loops: CDR1 GTSNPN, CDR2 SVGIG (reference sequence). CDR3 sequence: CAWNPGQGNTIYF. The CDR3 DNA follows: TGTGCCTGGAACCCCGGACAGGGAAACACCATATATTTT.

The chain combines TRBV6-1 with TRBJ1-3; perhaps TRBD1 as D (5 bases). Germline lookup yields CDR1 MNHNS and CDR2 SASEGT. The CDR3 consists of 14 residues. V lost 2 bases to trimming and J lost 4 bases, with 9 bases between them. The CDR3 sequence is CASSETTGGNTIYF. The CDR3 DNA is TGTGCCAGCAGTGAAACAACAGGCGGAAACACCATATATTTT.

This clone came up a few times. This chain links TRBV30 with TRBJ1-2; 7 bases fit TRBD1. V lost 0 bases and J lost 4; bases outside the gene matches: 8. Per germline, CDR1 GTSNPN and CDR2 SVGIG (reference sequence). The CDR3 is 15 amino acids. The DNA for the CDR3 is TGTGCCTGGAGTGTAGGTCCCGGGACAGTCTATGGCTACACCTTC. This encodes CAWSVGPGTVYGYTF.

This chain links TRBV29-1 with TRBJ2-5, with 9 nucleotides matching TRBD2. Germline loops: CDR1 SQVTM, CDR2 ANQGSEA. V dropped 4 bases and J dropped 3; count of bases not matched to a gene: 0. The CDR3 contains 12 residues. The CDR3 nucleotides read TGCAGCGTTGTAGCGGGGGAAGAGACCCAGTACTTC. This sequence encodes CSVVAGEETQYF.

V gene TRBV9 combines with J gene TRBJ2-3, with 9 positions matching TRBD2. The V and J ends lost 4 bases and 4 bases, in that order; junction bases with no gene match: 7. Germline V lookup: CDR1 SGDLS, CDR2 YYNGEE. This CDR3 has 15 amino acids. The CDR3 protein is CASSKGGGASDTQYF. The CDR3 DNA reads as TGTGCCAGCAGCAAAGGCGGGGGGGCCTCAGATACGCAGTATTTT. Combining the CDR3 with reference TRBV9 and TRBJ2-3 gives the whole variable domain DSGVTQTPKHLITATGQRVTLRCSPRSGDLSVYWYQQSLDQGLQFLIQYYNGEERAKGNILERFSAQQFPDLHSELNLSSLELGDSALYFCASSKGGGASDTQYFGPGTRLTVL.